This TCR beta chain derives from a study of blood T cell repertoires in COVID-19. Background on the study: Some COVID-19 samples were acute and others convalescent; all came from the United States, Italy and Spain. The cDNA or gDNA used as material had been derived from T cells, B-cell-depleted T cells, or PBMCs.

CDR3 length: 13 amino acids. From germline, CDR1 is SQVTM and CDR2 ANQGSEA. V lost 0 bases and J lost 13, with 16 bases in between. In the original workflow: Reference gene primer amplification gave nucleated cell count estimates. Repertoires were generated with immunoSEQ multiplex PCR, while TCRdb's copy carries only in-frame clones and drops some. V and J calls and clone size are given by that table; D and trimming were obtained from the DNA. The sample gives approximately 140,000 clones, approximately 80% of which show up once; approximately 2.7% is in the top ten. The sequenced sample was peripheral blood. The rearrangement uses TRBV29-1 and TRBJ2-1; no definite D call. This TCR was sampled from a woman aged 40 to 50 with active or convalescent COVID-19. CDR3 in DNA: TGCAGCGTTGAAGAGACCAGGAATTCGGCCCAGTTCTTC. It yields the protein CSVEETRNSAQFF.